This T cell receptor (beta chain) was identified in a study of PD-1 blockade in classical Hodgkin lymphoma. General study results and limits: There remain no defined causes for the repertoire differences, which possibly reflect disease activity or prior therapy. Lower baseline TCR diversity was reported for newly diagnosed patients than for healthy donors.

Clones were sequenced by immunoSEQ multiplex PCR, and TCRdb holds only the in-frame ones, with some missing. The sample lists around 50,000 clones; roughly 90% were seen once. Worth noting for this clone: Its target is not known.

Time point defined: newly diagnosed, previously untreated cHL patient sample. The study compared against PBMCs from newly diagnosed, untreated classical Hodgkin lymphoma. The CDR3 runs to 15 residues. Germline loops: CDR1 LNHDA, CDR2 SQIVND (reference sequence). V dropped 1 base and J dropped 1 base, with 7 bases sitting between them. This receptor was taken from a human donor with classical Hodgkin lymphoma. Source material: peripheral blood mononuclear cells (PBMCs). The genes are TRBV19 and TRBJ2-2; D not resolved. Written as DNA, the CDR3 is TGTGCCAGTAGTATAGGATCAGGGAACACCGGGGAGCTGTTTTTT. It codes for CASSIGSGNTGELFF.